This T cell receptor (beta chain) was obtained from a study of CXCR3-negative and CXCR3-positive naive CD8 T cells. Findings of the study overall: Naive cells positive for CXCR3 carried more hydrophobic TRB CDR3s than CXCR3-negative ones.

All TRB cDNA libraries came from 5' RACE performed with UMI labels. Using the 5' RACE reads, TCRdb records one entry per CDR3 protein without DNA. The sample yields about 150,000 distinct CDR3 sequences, of which the top ten take up around 0.41%. This CDR3 spans 13 amino acids. Germline CDR1 SEHNR, CDR2 FQNEAQ (reference sequence). Notes on this clonotype: Its antigen is not known.

The receptor's source is a human donor in good health. Some clones in this sample may be carry-over from other donors' samples. The genes are TRBV7-9 and TRBJ2-5. The sample was naive CXCR3+ CD8+ T cells from blood. Subset denoted: CD45RO-CCR7+CD27+CD95- naive CD8+ T cells expressing CXCR3 (TNR3+). CDR3 residues: CASSLHSMETQYF.